The 29 T cell receptor beta chains below all came from one sample that was sequenced in a study of blood T cells in healthy people across ages. Sample-barcoded 5' priming and a J-beta primer mix drove a second PCR of 7 to 11 cycles. Each CDR3 protein is one row after TCRdb ran MiXCR on the 5' RACE reads. The table has about 650,000 distinct CDR3 sequences, about 50% seen once; the top ten hold around an eighth. The sample was blood. The receptors originated from a woman over 75 in good health.

This chain links TRBV6-5 with TRBJ2-5, with unresolved D. V was trimmed by 6 bases and J by 5 bases, leaving 7 bases between them. CDR1 is MNHEY and CDR2 is SVGAGI in the germline V gene. The CDR3 extends over 11 amino acids. The CDR3 DNA sequence: TGTGCCAGCAGGGCCCGGGAGACCCAGTACTTC. It translates to CASRARETQYF.

The rearrangement links TRBV4-1 to TRBJ2-6, with D possibly called TRBD1 or TRBD2 (5 bases each). The CDR3 runs 14 residues. The V gene's germline CDR1 is MGHRA and CDR2 YSYEKL. Trimming cost V 7 bases and J 10 bases, with 17 bases left between them. CDR3 residues: CASTRGAGDNVLTF. The CDR3 bases are TGCGCCAGCACTCGAGGGGCAGGTGATAACGTCCTGACTTTC.

This clonotype has just a few counts. The genes are TRBV7-9 and TRBJ2-2; possibly TRBD1 for D (6 bases). The CDR3 totals 16 residues. V was clipped by 5 bases and J by 6 bases, with 19 bases between them. Per the germline V gene, CDR1 is SEHNR and CDR2 is FQNEAQ (reference sequence). Here the CDR3 DNA reads TGTGCCAGCAGCACACAGGGCATCTCGTCCCCCGGGGAGCTGTTTTTT. It translates to CASSTQGISSPGELFF.

This clonotype was observed once. A much more abundant neighbour one base away suggests this may be a read error. The rearrangement links TRBV24-1 to TRBJ2-5, with a weak D call TRBD1 (6 bases). The germline V gene has CDR1 KGHDR and CDR2 SFDVKD. This CDR3 is 15 amino acids long. V lost 5 bases to trimming and J lost 1 base, with 13 bases between them. The CDR3 DNA is TGTGCCACCAGTGGTCCCGGACAGCTCCAAGAGACCCAGTACTTC. This sequence encodes CATSGPGQLQETQYF.

V usage is TRBV29-1 and J usage is TRBJ1-3, with D perhaps matching TRBD1 (5 bases). The V and J ends lost 5 bases and 4 bases respectively, with 15 bases between them. The CDR3 spans 14 residues. Germline values: CDR1 SQVTM, CDR2 ANQGSEA. The CDR3, as DNA: TGCAGCGTTAGACAGAGTTCCGAAGGAAACACCATATATTTT. This encodes CSVRQSSEGNTIYF.

In its sample, this clonotype was seen many times. V usage is TRBV7-9 and J usage is TRBJ1-2; the D is unclear. The length of the CDR3 is 15 residues. Trimming stripped 1 base from V and 2 bases from J, with 11 bases between. The germline V gene has CDR1 SEHNR and CDR2 FQNEAQ (reference sequence). CDR3 amino acids: CASSLEGGRNYGYTF. Written as DNA, the CDR3 is TGTGCCAGCAGCTTAGAAGGTGGCAGGAACTATGGCTACACCTTC.

The chain employs TRBV12-3 or TRBV12-4 and TRBJ1-2; perhaps TRBD1 as D (5 bases). Trimming removed 4 bases at V and 5 bases at J, with 14 bases between. The CDR3 is 14 amino acids. CDR3 nucleotides: TGTGCCAGCAGTTCAGCGGGACGGCGATATGGCTACACCTTC. It is translated as CASSSAGRRYGYTF.

This clonotype was detected many times. The chain has TRBV10-3 and TRBJ2-1; weak D call: TRBD2 (6 bases). Germline loops: CDR1 ENHRY, CDR2 SYGVKD. CDR3 length equals 14 residues. V lost 6 bases, J lost 0 bases, and 9 bases lay in between. Here the CDR3 reads CAIRDSGSYNEQFF. The CDR3 bases are TGTGCCATCAGGGATAGCGGCTCCTACAATGAGCAGTTCTTC.

This clonotype was counted at least ten times. The chain combines TRBV21-1 with TRBJ1-2. TRBV21-1 is assigned pseudogene status. This CDR3 has 14 amino acids. The CDR3: CASSNNSTANGYTF. For the CDR3, the DNA is TGTGCCAGCAGCAATAATTCGACGGCCAATGGCTACACCTTC.

CDR3 protein: CAWSRTVGYTF. CDR3 DNA sequence: TGTGCCTGGAGTAGGACAGTCGGCTACACCTTC. This sequence joins TRBV30 and TRBJ1-2; D might be TRBD1 (6 bases). The germline CDR1 and CDR2 sequences are GTSNPN and SVGIG (reference sequence). CDR3 length equals 11 residues. Deletions cut 2 bases from V and 8 bases from J, with 9 bases between.

This clonotype has a count of ten or more. V is TRBV20-1 and J is TRBJ1-4; D possibly corresponds to TRBD1 (5 bases). Germline loops: CDR1 DFQATT, CDR2 SNEGSKA (reference sequence). Trimming stripped 5 bases from V and 5 bases from J, with 18 bases between. The CDR3 sequence is 15 residues long. The CDR3 is CSAGTPRGLNEKLFF. CDR3 DNA: TGCAGTGCTGGGACCCCGCGGGGTCTGAATGAAAAACTGTTTTTT.

The chain couples TRBV7-9 to TRBJ1-4; D call uncertain. Germline loops: CDR1 SEHNR, CDR2 FQNEAQ (reference sequence). The CDR3 runs to 16 residues. Deletions cut 1 base from V and 7 bases from J, with 16 bases between. CDR3 residues: CASSLGPSGISEKLFF. Here the CDR3 DNA reads TGTGCCAGCAGCTTAGGCCCGTCTGGGATTAGTGAAAAACTGTTTTTT.

V is TRBV24-1 and J is TRBJ1-1; D unresolved. Germline lookup yields CDR1 KGHDR and CDR2 SFDVKD. V lost 3 bases, J lost 2 bases, and 12 bases lay in between. This CDR3 contains 15 residues. The chain's CDR3 is CATSDPTEGNTEAFF. DNA for the CDR3: TGTGCCACCAGTGATCCTACAGAGGGAAACACTGAAGCTTTCTTT.

CDR3 region: CASSPFVTSGYYNEQFF. The DNA for the CDR3 is TGTGCCAGCAGCCCATTCGTAACTAGCGGGTACTACAATGAGCAGTTCTTC. The V gene is TRBV7-3, the J gene TRBJ2-1; 9 bases fit TRBD2. CDR1 is SGHTA, CDR2 FQGTGA, per germline. V lost 5 bases, J lost 3 bases, and 11 bases stayed unmatched. CDR3 length equals 17 residues.

The chain recombines TRBV7-3 with TRBJ1-4, with D maybe TRBD1 (6 bases). This CDR3 is built from 14 residues. In germline, CDR1 is SGHTA, CDR2 FQGTGA. Trimming took off 8 bases at V and 4 bases at J, with 14 bases between the two ends. DNA of the CDR3: TGTGCCAGCTTTGGGGACAAACTTAATGAAAAACTGTTTTTT. Its protein is CASFGDKLNEKLFF.

V is TRBV20-1 and J is TRBJ1-2; 8 bases fit TRBD1. This CDR3 is 14 amino acids long. Germline lookup yields CDR1 DFQATT and CDR2 SNEGSKA (reference sequence). Trimming at V came to 5 bases and at J to 4 bases, leaving 9 bases not matched to a gene. The CDR3 bases are TGCAGTGCTTCTACGCAGGGGGCGGGCTATGGCTACACCTTC. It codes for CSASTQGAGYGYTF.

With respect to this clonotype: The junction departs from germline at one end; a sequencing error may be responsible. This rearrangement joins TRBV7-9 to TRBJ2-7; TRBD2 is a possible D gene (5 bases). This CDR3 contains 12 residues. Germline V CDR1 and CDR2: SEHNR, FQNEAQ (reference sequence). The CDR3 sequence is CSSSLERYEQYF. CDR3 coding DNA: TGTTCCAGCAGCTTAGAGCGGTACGAGCAGTACTTC.

In this sample, this clonotype turned up a few times. The chain employs TRBV18 and TRBJ2-1; D is unresolved. CDR3 size: 14 residues. Germline V gene sequence: CDR1 KGHSH, CDR2 LQKENI. With 2 bases removed from V and 5 bases from J, the gap between germline ends came to 10 bases. The CDR3 coding sequence is TGTGCCAGCTCACCAGGAGCAAACAACAATGAGCAGTTCTTC. Its protein product is CASSPGANNNEQFF.

The chain joins TRBV12-3 or TRBV12-4 to TRBJ1-5, with no clear D. V gave up 8 bases and J gave up 0 bases, with 8 bases separating them. This CDR3 comprises 13 residues. The CDR3: CASGLNSNQPQHF. The CDR3 region has the DNA TGTGCCAGCGGCCTCAATAGCAATCAGCCCCAGCATTTT.

The table lists this clonotype with many counts. The chain employs TRBV11-2 and TRBJ2-5; D tentatively reads TRBD1 or TRBD2 (5 bases each). CDR1 and CDR2 (germline): SGHAT, FQNNGV. The germline V and J ends were trimmed by 6 bases and 5 bases, with 16 bases remaining between them. CDR3 size: 14 residues. CDR3 loop: CASRGVRTRETQYF. CDR3 coding DNA: TGTGCCAGCAGGGGGGTTCGGACCCGGGAGACCCAGTACTTC.

This chain uses TRBV12-3 or TRBV12-4 with TRBJ2-3; the D is unclear. The CDR3 is 15 amino acids. Trimming removed 4 bases from V and 11 bases from J, with 22 bases in between. The CDR3 nucleotides read TGTGCCAGCAGTTCGGCTAGAGTGGTCGCATATATGCAGTATTTT. Encoded protein: CASSSARVVAYMQYF.

This chain links TRBV12-3 or TRBV12-4 with TRBJ1-1, with a weak D call TRBD1 (5 bases). The CDR3 has 13 residues. With 4 bases removed from V and 6 bases from J, the gap between germline ends came to 12 bases. The CDR3 DNA reads TGTGCCAGCAGTTCCCCCGGGACTCCTGAAGCTTTCTTT. Protein product: CASSSPGTPEAFF.

This rearrangement joins TRBV11-1 to TRBJ1-1; the match to TRBD1 covers 7 bases. Losses at the gene ends were 5 bases for V and 3 bases for J; bases not matched to a gene: 6. Per the germline V gene, CDR1 is SGHAT and CDR2 is FQDESV (reference sequence). The CDR3 totals 14 residues. The CDR3 spells CASSQTGMDTEAFF. The CDR3 bases are TGTGCCAGCAGCCAGACAGGGATGGACACTGAAGCTTTCTTT.

This clonotype was counted ten times or more. The V and J genes are TRBV12-3 or TRBV12-4 and TRBJ2-5, with D uncertain. This CDR3 is built from 13 residues. Trimming took off 3 bases at V and 6 bases at J, with 11 bases between the two ends. The CDR3 region has the DNA TGTGCCAGCAGTTTTGGAGTAGGGAAGACCCAGTACTTC. The encoded protein is CASSFGVGKTQYF.

The count of this clonotype is one. The chain carries TRBV5-1 and TRBJ2-2; D is perhaps TRBD2 (6 bases). V shed 0 bases and J shed 4 bases, with 10 bases lying between them. The CDR3 is made up of 15 amino acids. Germline CDR1 and CDR2: SGHRS and YFSETQ. CDR3: CASSLVAGSTGELFF. The CDR3 DNA follows: TGCGCCAGCAGCTTGGTTGCGGGATCCACCGGGGAGCTGTTTTTT.

The chain is built from TRBV25-1 and TRBJ2-5; 8 nucleotides line up with TRBD1. This CDR3 has 13 residues. V was pared by 5 bases and J by 12 bases, with 11 bases of the junction left unmatched. The germline CDR1 and CDR2 sequences are MGHDK and SYGVNS. The CDR3 region is CASSRGQGARKYF. CDR3 DNA: TGTGCCAGCAGTCGAGGGCAGGGGGCCAGGAAGTACTTC.

The V and J genes are TRBV20-1 and TRBJ1-2; TRBD1 might be the D (6 bases). Germline V gene data show CDR1 as DFQATT and CDR2 as SNEGSKA (reference sequence). V dropped 2 bases and J dropped 5 bases, with 12 bases sitting between them. CDR3 length equals 13 residues. CDR3 protein: CSARFGTLYGYTF. The CDR3 coding sequence is TGCAGTGCTAGATTTGGGACACTGTATGGCTACACCTTC.

The CDR3 DNA reads as TGTGCCACCAGTGACCCGACTAGCGGGGGGGCAGATACGCAGTATTTT. Translating it yields CATSDPTSGGADTQYF. The chain has TRBV24-1 and TRBJ2-3, with 14 bases identical to TRBD2. Germline V lookup: CDR1 KGHDR, CDR2 SFDVKD. V trimming: 4 bases; J trimming: 4 bases; junction bases outside the gene matches: 3. CDR3 size: 16 residues.

This clonotype was counted many times. V is TRBV20-1 and J is TRBJ2-1, with 9 bases aligning to TRBD2. The germline CDR1 and CDR2 sequences are DFQATT and SNEGSKA (reference sequence). V was pared by 1 base and J by 2 bases, with 3 bases of the junction left unmatched. The CDR3 contains 15 residues. CDR3 loop: CSARVGGRAYNEQFF. The CDR3 nucleotides read TGCAGTGCTAGAGTCGGCGGGAGGGCCTACAATGAGCAGTTCTTC.